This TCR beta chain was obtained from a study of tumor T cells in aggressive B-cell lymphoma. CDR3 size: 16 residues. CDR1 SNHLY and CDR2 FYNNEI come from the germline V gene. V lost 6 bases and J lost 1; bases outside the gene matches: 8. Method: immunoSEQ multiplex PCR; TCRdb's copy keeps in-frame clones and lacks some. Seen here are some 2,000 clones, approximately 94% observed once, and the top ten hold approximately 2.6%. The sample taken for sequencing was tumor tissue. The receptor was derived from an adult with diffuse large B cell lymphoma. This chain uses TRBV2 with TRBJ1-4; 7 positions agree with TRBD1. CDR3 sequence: CASRTIQGRTNEKLFF. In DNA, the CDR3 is TGTGCCAGCAGGACAATACAGGGGAGAACTAATGAAAAACTGTTTTTT. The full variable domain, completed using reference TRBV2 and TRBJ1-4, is EPEVTQTPSHQVTQMGQEVILRCVPISNHLYFYWYRQILGQKVEFLVSFYNNEISEKSEIFDDQFSVERPDGSNFTLKIRSTKLEDSAMYFCASRTIQGRTNEKLFFGSGTQLSVL.